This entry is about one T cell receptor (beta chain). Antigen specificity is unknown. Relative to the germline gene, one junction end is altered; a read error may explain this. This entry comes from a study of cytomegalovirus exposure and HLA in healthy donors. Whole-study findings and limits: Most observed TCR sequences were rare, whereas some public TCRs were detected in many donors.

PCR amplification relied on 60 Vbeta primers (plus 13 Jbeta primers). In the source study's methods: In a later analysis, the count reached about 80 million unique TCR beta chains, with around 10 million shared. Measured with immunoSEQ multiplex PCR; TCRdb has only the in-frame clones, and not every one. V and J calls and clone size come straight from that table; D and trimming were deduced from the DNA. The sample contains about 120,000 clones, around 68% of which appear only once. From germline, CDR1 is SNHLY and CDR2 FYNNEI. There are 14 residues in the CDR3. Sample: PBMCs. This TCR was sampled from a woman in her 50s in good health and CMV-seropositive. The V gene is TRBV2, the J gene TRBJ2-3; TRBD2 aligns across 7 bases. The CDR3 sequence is CTSGVRAPADTQYF. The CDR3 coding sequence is TGTACCAGCGGGGTGCGGGCCCCGGCAGATACGCAGTATTTT.